The 3 T cell receptor beta chains below were found in one sample sequenced in a study of T cell changes during pregnancy in multiple sclerosis. Profiled with immunoSEQ multiplex PCR; TCRdb holds only in-frame clones, not every one. The sample shows over 50,000 clones, under 95% of them seen only once. The input for sequencing was peripheral blood, taken in the third trimester of pregnancy. Every receptor here comes from a female donor in good health, enrolled as a control in a pregnancy study.

This chain joins TRBV4-3 and TRBJ1-1; 8 positions match TRBD1. CDR1 and CDR2 from the germline V gene are LGHNA and YSLEER. V lost 2 bases to trimming and J lost 6 bases; unmatched junction nucleotides: 8. The CDR3 is 15 amino acids. The DNA for the CDR3 is TGCGCCAGCAGCCAACGGACAGGGTCGAATGCTGAAGCTTTCTTT. Translated: CASSQRTGSNAEAFF.

J is TRBJ1-2 and V is TRBV6-1; the D is unclear. The CDR3 has 11 amino acids. From germline, CDR1 is MNHNS and CDR2 SASEGT. The V end lost 5 bases, the J end lost 5 bases, and 6 bases lay between the germline ends. The chain's CDR3 is CASSRAYGYTF. CDR3 nucleotides: TGTGCCAGCAGTCGTGCGTATGGCTACACCTTC.

The chain joins TRBV6-4 to TRBJ1-4, with D perhaps TRBD1 (6 bases). Germline loops: CDR1 MRHNA, CDR2 SNTAGT. CDR3 size: 14 residues. V was trimmed by 2 bases and J by 8 bases, leaving 12 bases between them. CDR3 nucleotides: TGTGCCAGCAGTGACAAGGGGGTTTGGGAAAAACTGTTTTTT. Protein sequence: CASSDKGVWEKLFF.